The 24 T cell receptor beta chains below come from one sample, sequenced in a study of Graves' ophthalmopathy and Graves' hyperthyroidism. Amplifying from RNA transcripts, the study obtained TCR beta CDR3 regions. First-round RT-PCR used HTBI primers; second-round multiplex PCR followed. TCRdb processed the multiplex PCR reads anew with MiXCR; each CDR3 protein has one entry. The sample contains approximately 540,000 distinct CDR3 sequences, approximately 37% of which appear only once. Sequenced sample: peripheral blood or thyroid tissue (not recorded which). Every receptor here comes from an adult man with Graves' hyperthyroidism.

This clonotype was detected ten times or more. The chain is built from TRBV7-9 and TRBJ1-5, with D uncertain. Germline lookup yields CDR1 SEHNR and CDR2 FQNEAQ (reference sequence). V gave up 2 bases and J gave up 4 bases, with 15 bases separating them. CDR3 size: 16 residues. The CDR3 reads CASSLNSGGQNQPQHF. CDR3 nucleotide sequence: TGTGCCAGCAGCTTAAATTCGGGAGGCCAAAATCAGCCCCAGCATTTT. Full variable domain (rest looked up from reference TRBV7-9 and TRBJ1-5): DTGVSQNPRHKITKRGQNVTFRCDPISEHNRLYWYRQTLGQGPEFLTYFQNEAQLEKSRLLSDRFSAERPKGSFSTLEIQRTEQGDSAMYLCASSLNSGGQNQPQHFGDGTRLSIL.

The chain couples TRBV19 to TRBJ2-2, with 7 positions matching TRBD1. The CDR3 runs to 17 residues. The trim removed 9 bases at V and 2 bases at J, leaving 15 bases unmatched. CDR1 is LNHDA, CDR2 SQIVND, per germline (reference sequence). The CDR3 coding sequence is TGTGCCAGCTCACCATCGATTGGGACAGTTAACACCGGGGAGCTGTTTTTT. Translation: CASSPSIGTVNTGELFF. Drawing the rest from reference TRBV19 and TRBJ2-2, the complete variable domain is DGGITQSPKYLFRKEGQNVTLSCEQNLNHDAMYWYRQDPGQGLRLIYYSQIVNDFQKGDIAEGYSVSREKKESFPLTVTSAQKNPTAFYLCASSPSIGTVNTGELFFGEGSRLTVL.

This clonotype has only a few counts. For the CDR3, the DNA is TGTGCCAGCAGCTTAGAGGACGAAGAGACCCAGTACTTC. This codes for CASSLEDEETQYF. The chain combines TRBV7-9 with TRBJ2-5; D ambiguous. CDR1 SEHNR and CDR2 FQNEAQ come from the germline V gene (reference sequence). The ends were cut back, 1 base at V and 3 bases at J, with 6 bases in the middle. CDR3 length equals 13 residues.

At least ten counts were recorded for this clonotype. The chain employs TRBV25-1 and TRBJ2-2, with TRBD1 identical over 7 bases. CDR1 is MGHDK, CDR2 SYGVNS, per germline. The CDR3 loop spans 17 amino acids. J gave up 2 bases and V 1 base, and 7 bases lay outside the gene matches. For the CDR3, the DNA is TGTGCCAGCAGTGAATTAGGGCAGGGGGTCAACACCGGGGAGCTGTTTTTT. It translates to CASSELGQGVNTGELFF. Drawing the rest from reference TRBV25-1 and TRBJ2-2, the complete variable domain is EADIYQTPRYLVIGTGKKITLECSQTMGHDKMYWYQQDPGMELHLIHYSYGVNSTEKGDLSSESTVSRIRTEHFPLTLESARPSHTSQYLCASSELGQGVNTGELFFGEGSRLTVL.

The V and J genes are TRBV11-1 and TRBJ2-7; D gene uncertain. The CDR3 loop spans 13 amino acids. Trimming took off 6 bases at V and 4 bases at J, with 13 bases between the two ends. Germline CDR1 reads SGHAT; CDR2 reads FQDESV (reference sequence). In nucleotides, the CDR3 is TGTGCCAGCAGTCCAAGACATACGTACGAGCAGTACTTC. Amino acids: CASSPRHTYEQYF.

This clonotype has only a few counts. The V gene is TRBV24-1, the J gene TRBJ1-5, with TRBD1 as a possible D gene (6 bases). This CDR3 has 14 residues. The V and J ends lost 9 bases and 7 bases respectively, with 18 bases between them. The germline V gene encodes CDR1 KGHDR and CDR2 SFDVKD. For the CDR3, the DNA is TGTGCCACCTCTGGGGGCTCGGCGGGGCAGCCCCAGCATTTT. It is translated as CATSGGSAGQPQHF.

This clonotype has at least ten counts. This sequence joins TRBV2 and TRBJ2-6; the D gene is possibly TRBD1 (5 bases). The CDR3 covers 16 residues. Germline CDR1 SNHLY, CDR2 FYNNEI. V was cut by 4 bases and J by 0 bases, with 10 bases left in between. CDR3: CASSGDSSSGANVLTF. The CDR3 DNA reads TGTGCCAGCAGTGGTGACAGTAGCTCTGGGGCCAACGTCCTGACTTTC. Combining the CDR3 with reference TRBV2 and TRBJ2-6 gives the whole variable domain EPEVTQTPSHQVTQMGQEVILRCVPISNHLYFYWYRQILGQKVEFLVSFYNNEISEKSEIFDDQFSVERPDGSNFTLKIRSTKLEDSAMYFCASSGDSSSGANVLTFGAGSRLTVL.

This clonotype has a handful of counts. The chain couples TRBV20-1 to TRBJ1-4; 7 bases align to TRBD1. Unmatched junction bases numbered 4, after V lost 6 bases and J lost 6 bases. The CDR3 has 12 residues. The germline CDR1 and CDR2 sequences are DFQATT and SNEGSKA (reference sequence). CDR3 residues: CSATGTDEKLFF. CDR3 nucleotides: TGCAGTGCAACCGGGACAGATGAAAAACTGTTTTTT.

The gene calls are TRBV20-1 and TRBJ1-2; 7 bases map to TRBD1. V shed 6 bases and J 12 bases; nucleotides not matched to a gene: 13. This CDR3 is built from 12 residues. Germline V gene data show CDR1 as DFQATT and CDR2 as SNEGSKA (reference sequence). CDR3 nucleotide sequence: TGCAGTGCCGCTTCGACAGGGTTTGGAAACACCTTC. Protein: CSAASTGFGNTF.

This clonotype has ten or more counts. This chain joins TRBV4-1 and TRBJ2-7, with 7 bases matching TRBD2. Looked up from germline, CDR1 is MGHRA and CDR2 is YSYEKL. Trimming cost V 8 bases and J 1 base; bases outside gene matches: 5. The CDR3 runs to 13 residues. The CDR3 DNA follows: TGCGCCAGCGGTAGCGGGTCATCCTACGAGCAGTACTTC. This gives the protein CASGSGSSYEQYF.

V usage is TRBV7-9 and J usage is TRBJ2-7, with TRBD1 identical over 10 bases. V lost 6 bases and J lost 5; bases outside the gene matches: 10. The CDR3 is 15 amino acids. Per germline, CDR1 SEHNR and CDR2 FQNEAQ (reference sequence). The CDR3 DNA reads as TGTGCCAGCAGTTTACGGGGACAGGGGACCGACGAGCAGTACTTC. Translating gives CASSLRGQGTDEQYF.

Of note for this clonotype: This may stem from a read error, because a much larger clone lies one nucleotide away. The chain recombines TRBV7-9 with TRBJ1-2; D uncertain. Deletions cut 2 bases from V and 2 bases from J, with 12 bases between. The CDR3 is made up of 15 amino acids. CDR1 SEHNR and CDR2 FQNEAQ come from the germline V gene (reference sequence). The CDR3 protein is CASSLKAVRNYGYTF. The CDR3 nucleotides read TGTGCCAGCAGCTTAAAAGCGGTCAGGAACTATGGCTACACCTTC.

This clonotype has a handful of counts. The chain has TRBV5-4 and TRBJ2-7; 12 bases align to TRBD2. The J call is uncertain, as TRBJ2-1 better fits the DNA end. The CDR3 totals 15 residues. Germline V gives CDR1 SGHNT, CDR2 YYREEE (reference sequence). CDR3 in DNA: TGTGCCAGCAGCAACCTAGCGGGAGGGCCGGGAGAGCAGTTCTTC. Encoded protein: CASSNLAGGPGEQFF.

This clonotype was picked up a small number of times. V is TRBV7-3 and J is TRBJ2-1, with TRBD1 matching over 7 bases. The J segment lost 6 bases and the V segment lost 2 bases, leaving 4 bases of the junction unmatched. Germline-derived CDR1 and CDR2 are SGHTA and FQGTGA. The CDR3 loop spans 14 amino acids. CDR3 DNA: TGTGCCAGCAGCTTAGACAGGGTAGGCAATGAGCAGTTCTTC. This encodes CASSLDRVGNEQFF.

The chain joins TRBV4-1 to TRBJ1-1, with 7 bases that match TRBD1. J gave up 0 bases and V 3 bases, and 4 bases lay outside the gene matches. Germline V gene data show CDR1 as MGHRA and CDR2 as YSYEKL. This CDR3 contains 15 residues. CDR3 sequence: CASSHTGAMNTEAFF. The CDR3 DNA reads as TGCGCCAGCAGCCACACAGGGGCCATGAACACTGAAGCTTTCTTT.

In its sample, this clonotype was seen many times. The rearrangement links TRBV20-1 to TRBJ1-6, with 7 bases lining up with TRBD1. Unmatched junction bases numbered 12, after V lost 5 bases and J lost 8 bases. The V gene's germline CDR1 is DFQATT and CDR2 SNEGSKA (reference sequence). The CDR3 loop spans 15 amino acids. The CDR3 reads CSAQDMTGPHSPLHF. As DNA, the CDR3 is TGCAGTGCTCAAGATATGACAGGGCCTCATTCACCCCTCCACTTT.

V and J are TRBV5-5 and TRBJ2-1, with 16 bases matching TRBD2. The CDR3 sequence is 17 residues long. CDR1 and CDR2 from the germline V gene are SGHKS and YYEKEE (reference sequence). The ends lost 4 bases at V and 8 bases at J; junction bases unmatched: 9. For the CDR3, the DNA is TGTGCCAGCAGCGGCGGGACTAGCGGGGGGGCCATCTATGAGCAGTTCTTC. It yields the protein CASSGGTSGGAIYEQFF.

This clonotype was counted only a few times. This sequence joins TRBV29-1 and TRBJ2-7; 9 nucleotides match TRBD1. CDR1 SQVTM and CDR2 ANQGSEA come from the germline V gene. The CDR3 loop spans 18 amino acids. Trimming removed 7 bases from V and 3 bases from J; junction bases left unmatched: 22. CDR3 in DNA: TGCAGCGCAAGAGTCCTAGGGACAGGGCTTCGGTCCGTCTACGAGCAGTACTTC. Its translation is CSARVLGTGLRSVYEQYF.

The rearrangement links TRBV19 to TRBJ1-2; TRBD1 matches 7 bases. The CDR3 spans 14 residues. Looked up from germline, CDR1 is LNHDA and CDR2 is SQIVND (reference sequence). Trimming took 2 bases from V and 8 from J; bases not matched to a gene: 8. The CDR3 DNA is TGTGCCAGTAGTATAACTCCGACAGGGCCCGGCTACACCTTC. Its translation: CASSITPTGPGYTF.

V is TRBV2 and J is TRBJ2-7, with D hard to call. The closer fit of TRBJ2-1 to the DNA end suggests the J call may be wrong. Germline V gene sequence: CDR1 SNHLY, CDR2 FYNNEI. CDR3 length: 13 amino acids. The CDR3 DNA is TGTGCCAGCAGTGAATATACCTACAATGAGCAGTTCTTC. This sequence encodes CASSEYTYNEQFF.

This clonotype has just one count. The CDR3 nucleotides are TGCGCCAGCAGTACGACCCCAGGAGAGACCCAGTACTTC. Encoded protein: CASSTTPGETQYF. V and J are TRBV10-1 and TRBJ2-5, with D uncertain. The CDR3 totals 13 residues. Germline V lookup: CDR1 WNHNN, CDR2 SYGVQD (reference sequence). V was pared by 5 bases and J by 4 bases, with 11 bases between.

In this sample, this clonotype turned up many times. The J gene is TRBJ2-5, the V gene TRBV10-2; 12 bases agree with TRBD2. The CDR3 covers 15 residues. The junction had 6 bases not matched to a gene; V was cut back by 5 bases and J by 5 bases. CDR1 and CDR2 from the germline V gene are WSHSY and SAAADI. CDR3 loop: CASSILAGGWETQYF. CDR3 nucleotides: TGCGCCAGCAGTATACTAGCGGGAGGATGGGAGACCCAGTACTTC.

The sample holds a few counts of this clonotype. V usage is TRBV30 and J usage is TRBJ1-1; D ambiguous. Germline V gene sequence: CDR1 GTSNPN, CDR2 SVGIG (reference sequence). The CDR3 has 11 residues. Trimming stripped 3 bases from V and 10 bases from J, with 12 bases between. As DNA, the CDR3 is TGTGCCTGGAGATACGGGAGAGGAGCTTTCTTT. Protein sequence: CAWRYGRGAFF.

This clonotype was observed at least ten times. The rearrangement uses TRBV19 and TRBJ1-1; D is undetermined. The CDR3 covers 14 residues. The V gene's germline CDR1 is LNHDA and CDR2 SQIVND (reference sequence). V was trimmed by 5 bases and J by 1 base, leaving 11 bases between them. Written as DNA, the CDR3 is TGTGCCAGTAGTTCAAATACGGAGAACACTGAAGCTTTCTTT. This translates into CASSSNTENTEAFF.